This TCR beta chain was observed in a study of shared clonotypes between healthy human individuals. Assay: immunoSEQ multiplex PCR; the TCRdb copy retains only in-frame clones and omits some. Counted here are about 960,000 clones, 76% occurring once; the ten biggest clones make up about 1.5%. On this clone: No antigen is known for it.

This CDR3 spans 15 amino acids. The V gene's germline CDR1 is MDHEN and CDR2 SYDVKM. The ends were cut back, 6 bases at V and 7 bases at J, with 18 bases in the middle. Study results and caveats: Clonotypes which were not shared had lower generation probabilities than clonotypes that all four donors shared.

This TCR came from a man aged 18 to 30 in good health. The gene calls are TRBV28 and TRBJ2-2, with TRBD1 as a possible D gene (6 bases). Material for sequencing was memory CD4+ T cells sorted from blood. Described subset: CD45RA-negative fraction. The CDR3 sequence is CASRPQGSQGGELFF. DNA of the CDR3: TGTGCCAGCAGACCACAGGGTTCACAGGGCGGGGAGCTGTTTTTT.